A selection of T cell receptor beta chains follows, all from one sample in a study of cytomegalovirus exposure and HLA in healthy donors. Libraries were prepared by immunoSEQ multiplex PCR; TCRdb keeps only in-frame clonotypes and omits some of them. The sample contains about 150,000 clones, 79% of which appear only once. Sample: PBMCs. The receptors originated from a man aged 45-65 years in good health and CMV-seropositive. Both conserved end residues are part of each CDR3. The order of the fields is D gene, V gene, J gene, clone size, CDR3 length, CDR3 DNA, CDR3 protein. The D gene is left open where the match is weak. Clone size is shown for a subset of rows, as once, few, many or a class of expanded clone.

D gene: -
V gene: TRBV29-1
J gene: TRBJ2-2
clone size: -
CDR3 length: 14
CDR3 DNA: TGCAGCGTCCTTTCGCTGAGGGACACCGGGGAGCTGTTTTTT
CDR3 protein: CSVLSLRDTGELFF

D gene: -
V gene: TRBV7-3
J gene: TRBJ2-1
clone size: -
CDR3 length: 15
CDR3 DNA: TGTGCCAGCAGCGCTAATAGTGGGGGGTACAATGAGCAGTTCTTC
CDR3 protein: CASSANSGGYNEQFF

D gene: TRBD2
V gene: TRBV18
J gene: TRBJ2-3
clone size: -
CDR3 length: 17
CDR3 DNA: TGTGCCAGCTCACCAGGACTAGCGCAACCTCAGGGAGATACGCAGTATTTT
CDR3 protein: CASSPGLAQPQGDTQYF

D gene: -
V gene: TRBV30
J gene: TRBJ2-5
clone size: once
CDR3 length: 15
CDR3 DNA: TGTGCCTGGAGCTACAGGGTAGGGGCACAAGAGACCCAGTACTTC
CDR3 protein: CAWSYRVGAQETQYF

D gene: -
V gene: TRBV7-9
J gene: TRBJ2-2
clone size: -
CDR3 length: 14
CDR3 DNA: TGTGCCAGCAGCTTAGCTAGTGACACCGGGGAGCTGTTTTTT
CDR3 protein: CASSLASDTGELFF

D gene: -
V gene: TRBV5-1
J gene: TRBJ1-1
clone size: -
CDR3 length: 11
CDR3 DNA: TGCGCCAGCAGCTTTGAGTCGCGAGCTTTCTTT
CDR3 protein: CASSFESRAFF

D gene: TRBD2
V gene: TRBV30
J gene: TRBJ2-2
clone size: -
CDR3 length: 14
CDR3 DNA: TGTGCCTGGAGCGGACTAGCGGGATCCGGGGAGCTGTTTTTT
CDR3 protein: CAWSGLAGSGELFF

D gene: -
V gene: TRBV7-2
J gene: TRBJ2-7
clone size: -
CDR3 length: 14
CDR3 DNA: TGTGCCAGCAGCTTAGGACAGGTTTCCTACGAGCAGTACTTC
CDR3 protein: CASSLGQVSYEQYF

D gene: TRBD1
V gene: TRBV5-1
J gene: TRBJ2-7
clone size: -
CDR3 length: 15
CDR3 DNA: TGCGCCAGCAGCTTGACGGACAGGGTAACCTACGAGCAGTACTTC
CDR3 protein: CASSLTDRVTYEQYF

D gene: TRBD1
V gene: TRBV5-1
J gene: TRBJ2-7
clone size: -
CDR3 length: 15
CDR3 DNA: TGCGCCAGCAGCGCAGGACAGGGGACATACTACGAGCAGTACTTC
CDR3 protein: CASSAGQGTYYEQYF

D gene: -
V gene: TRBV7-6
J gene: TRBJ2-6
clone size: -
CDR3 length: 19
CDR3 DNA: TGTGCCAGCAGCTTAGTTAGCGGCCAAACTACCTCTGGGGCCAACGTCCTGACTTTC
CDR3 protein: CASSLVSGQTTSGANVLTF

D gene: TRBD2
V gene: TRBV5-4
J gene: TRBJ2-7
clone size: once
CDR3 length: 13
CDR3 DNA: TGTGCCAGCAGCTGGACTAGCGGCTACGAGCAGTACTTC
CDR3 protein: CASSWTSGYEQYF

D gene: -
V gene: TRBV7-9
J gene: TRBJ2-3
clone size: -
CDR3 length: 15
CDR3 DNA: TGTGCCAGCAGCTTAGCTAGATTAAGCACAGATACGCAGTATTTT
CDR3 protein: CASSLARLSTDTQYF

D gene: TRBD1
V gene: TRBV7-9
J gene: TRBJ2-6
clone size: -
CDR3 length: 17
CDR3 DNA: TGTGCCAGCGCTCCTCGGGACAGGGGGTCTGGGGCCAACGTCCTGACTTTC
CDR3 protein: CASAPRDRGSGANVLTF

D gene: TRBD1
V gene: TRBV2
J gene: TRBJ1-2
clone size: -
CDR3 length: 16
CDR3 DNA: TGTGCCAGCATTCCGCCGTCCGGGACAGGGAAGACTGGCTACACCTTC
CDR3 protein: CASIPPSGTGKTGYTF

D gene: -
V gene: TRBV29-1
J gene: TRBJ1-2
clone size: -
CDR3 length: 12
CDR3 DNA: TGCAGCGTTGCCACGCTTAGATATGGCTACACCTTC
CDR3 protein: CSVATLRYGYTF

D gene: TRBD1
V gene: TRBV4-2
J gene: TRBJ1-3
clone size: few
CDR3 length: 17
CDR3 DNA: TGTGCCAGCAGCCTAGGGGCGACAGGGGGTCCTGGAAACACCATATATTTT
CDR3 protein: CASSLGATGGPGNTIYF

D gene: -
V gene: TRBV7-3
J gene: TRBJ2-6
clone size: -
CDR3 length: 14
CDR3 DNA: TGTGCCAGCAGCACAGGACAGGGGGCCAACGTCCTGACTTTC
CDR3 protein: CASSTGQGANVLTF

D gene: -
V gene: TRBV16
J gene: TRBJ1-1
clone size: -
CDR3 length: 15
CDR3 DNA: TGTGCCAGCAGCCAATCCTCTGGCGGGTACACTGAAGCTTTCTTT
CDR3 protein: CASSQSSGGYTEAFF

D gene: -
V gene: TRBV28
J gene: TRBJ2-7
clone size: -
CDR3 length: 14
CDR3 DNA: TGTGCCAGCAGTCTCTCCTACGGGGGCTACGAGCAGTACTTC
CDR3 protein: CASSLSYGGYEQYF

D gene: TRBD2
V gene: TRBV4-2
J gene: TRBJ2-5
clone size: once
CDR3 length: 15
CDR3 DNA: TGTGCCAGCAGCCAAACTAGCGGGAGGGGAGAGACCCAGTACTTC
CDR3 protein: CASSQTSGRGETQYF

D gene: -
V gene: TRBV5-1
J gene: TRBJ1-2
clone size: -
CDR3 length: 13
CDR3 DNA: TGCGCCAGCAGCTTAGACAGAGATAGGGGCTACACCTTC
CDR3 protein: CASSLDRDRGYTF

D gene: -
V gene: TRBV6-6
J gene: TRBJ2-2
clone size: -
CDR3 length: 13
CDR3 DNA: TGTGCCAGCAGTTACCTCAACACCGGGGAGCTGTTTTTT
CDR3 protein: CASSYLNTGELFF

D gene: TRBD2
V gene: TRBV6-5
J gene: TRBJ2-7
clone size: -
CDR3 length: 16
CDR3 DNA: TGTGCCAGCAGTTACTCGGCGGGAGCGGGTGGCGACGAGCAGTACTTC
CDR3 protein: CASSYSAGAGGDEQYF

D gene: TRBD1
V gene: TRBV30
J gene: TRBJ1-1
clone size: -
CDR3 length: 14
CDR3 DNA: TGTGCCTGGAGTGTAGGGACAGAGAACACTGAAGCTTTCTTT
CDR3 protein: CAWSVGTENTEAFF

D gene: -
V gene: TRBV11-2
J gene: TRBJ2-7
clone size: -
CDR3 length: 13
CDR3 DNA: TGTGCCAGCAGCAAAGACTCCTCCTACGAGCAGTACTTC
CDR3 protein: CASSKDSSYEQYF

D gene: -
V gene: TRBV28
J gene: TRBJ2-5
clone size: -
CDR3 length: 15
CDR3 DNA: TGTGCCAGCAGTTTCGCCAGGGTCTACCAAGAGACCCAGTACTTC
CDR3 protein: CASSFARVYQETQYF

D gene: TRBD2
V gene: TRBV7-9
J gene: TRBJ2-7
clone size: -
CDR3 length: 16
CDR3 DNA: TGTGCCAGCTCTTCTCTTAGCGGGAGGAACTCCTACGAGCAGTACTTC
CDR3 protein: CASSSLSGRNSYEQYF

D gene: TRBD2
V gene: TRBV5-1
J gene: TRBJ2-7
clone size: -
CDR3 length: 14
CDR3 DNA: TGCGCCAGCAGCCCTGGACTAGCTTGGGTCGAGCAGTACTTC
CDR3 protein: CASSPGLAWVEQYF

D gene: -
V gene: TRBV28
J gene: TRBJ2-7
clone size: -
CDR3 length: 13
CDR3 DNA: TGTGCCAGCAGCTCCCAACAGGGCTACGAGCAGTACTTC
CDR3 protein: CASSSQQGYEQYF

D gene: -
V gene: TRBV27
J gene: TRBJ1-2
clone size: -
CDR3 length: 15
CDR3 DNA: TGTGCCAGCAGTTTACGCGCGTTATTTAACTATGGCTACACCTTC
CDR3 protein: CASSLRALFNYGYTF

D gene: TRBD1
V gene: TRBV5-6
J gene: TRBJ1-2
clone size: -
CDR3 length: 16
CDR3 DNA: TGTGCCAGCAGCTACGGGACAGGGTTGGTCTTCTATGGCTACACCTTC
CDR3 protein: CASSYGTGLVFYGYTF

D gene: TRBD2
V gene: TRBV6-1
J gene: TRBJ2-7
clone size: -
CDR3 length: 14
CDR3 DNA: TGTGCCAGCAGTGTGCAAGCGGGAGCCTACGAGCAGTACTTC
CDR3 protein: CASSVQAGAYEQYF

D gene: -
V gene: TRBV19
J gene: TRBJ1-1
clone size: once
CDR3 length: 14
CDR3 DNA: TGTGCCAGTACCGCAGATAGCAAGAGTGCTGAAGCTTTCTTT
CDR3 protein: CASTADSKSAEAFF

D gene: -
V gene: TRBV25-1
J gene: TRBJ1-1
clone size: -
CDR3 length: 14
CDR3 DNA: TGTGCCAGCAGTGGTTCTCTCGGGGACACTGAAGCTTTCTTT
CDR3 protein: CASSGSLGDTEAFF

D gene: TRBD2
V gene: TRBV2
J gene: TRBJ2-3
clone size: -
CDR3 length: 16
CDR3 DNA: TGTGCCAGCAGTGAAGTCGCGGGAGGAGGGGCAGATACGCAGTATTTT
CDR3 protein: CASSEVAGGGADTQYF

D gene: -
V gene: TRBV2
J gene: TRBJ2-2
clone size: -
CDR3 length: 14
CDR3 DNA: TGTGCCAGCAGTGGGCAGGGGTGGGCCGGGGAGCTGTTTTTT
CDR3 protein: CASSGQGWAGELFF

D gene: -
V gene: TRBV21-1
J gene: TRBJ1-1
clone size: -
CDR3 length: 17
CDR3 DNA: TGTGCCAGCAGCAAAGGGCACAGGACCCCTAGGGGCACTGAAGCTTTCTTT
CDR3 protein: CASSKGHRTPRGTEAFF

D gene: TRBD2
V gene: TRBV10-3
J gene: TRBJ2-7
clone size: -
CDR3 length: 15
CDR3 DNA: TGTGCCATCAGCAGACTAGCGGGAGAGCCCTACGAGCAGTACTTC
CDR3 protein: CAISRLAGEPYEQYF

D gene: -
V gene: TRBV2
J gene: TRBJ2-1
clone size: -
CDR3 length: 12
CDR3 DNA: TGTGCCAGCAGTGGAGAAGCCGATGAGCAGTTCTTC
CDR3 protein: CASSGEADEQFF

D gene: TRBD2
V gene: TRBV5-1
J gene: TRBJ2-2
clone size: -
CDR3 length: 15
CDR3 DNA: TGCGCCAGCAGCTTGACTAGCGGTATGACCGGGGAGCTGTTTTTT
CDR3 protein: CASSLTSGMTGELFF

D gene: TRBD2
V gene: TRBV28
J gene: TRBJ2-7
clone size: -
CDR3 length: 16
CDR3 DNA: TGTGCCAGCAGTTTTCCTCGACTAGCGGGAGGTTACGAGCAGTACTTC
CDR3 protein: CASSFPRLAGGYEQYF